This T cell receptor (beta chain) emerged from a study of T cells in Graves' hyperthyroidism and ophthalmopathy. General study findings and limits: The authors' 13 V-J model separated ophthalmopathy from stable hyperthyroidism. Blood also contained most expanded thyroid clonotypes above 0.001.

With duration under 3 months, ophthalmopathy was active: Clinical Activity Score at least 3, NOSPECS at least 4. PBMCs were sourced from 9 to 10 ml fresh peripheral blood. TCR beta CDR3 regions were amplified from RNA. The primer set for the first-round RT-PCR of the TCR CDR3 was HTBI. TCRdb processed the multiplex PCR reads anew with MiXCR; each CDR3 protein has one entry. The repertoire holds roughly 560,000 distinct CDR3 sequences, with approximately 15% as singletons. At least ten counts were recorded for this clonotype. The antigen remains unidentified. The CDR3 extends over 13 amino acids. CDR1 is MDHEN, CDR2 SYDVKM, per germline. V dropped 10 bases and J dropped 3 bases, with 16 bases sitting between them.

The J gene is TRBJ2-7, the V gene TRBV28; D not certain. The TCR was taken from a woman aged 40 to 49 with Graves' ophthalmopathy. The specimen was blood. CDR3 protein: CATSGREFYEQYF. The CDR3 DNA follows: TGTGCCACCTCGGGCCGAGAATTCTACGAGCAGTACTTC.